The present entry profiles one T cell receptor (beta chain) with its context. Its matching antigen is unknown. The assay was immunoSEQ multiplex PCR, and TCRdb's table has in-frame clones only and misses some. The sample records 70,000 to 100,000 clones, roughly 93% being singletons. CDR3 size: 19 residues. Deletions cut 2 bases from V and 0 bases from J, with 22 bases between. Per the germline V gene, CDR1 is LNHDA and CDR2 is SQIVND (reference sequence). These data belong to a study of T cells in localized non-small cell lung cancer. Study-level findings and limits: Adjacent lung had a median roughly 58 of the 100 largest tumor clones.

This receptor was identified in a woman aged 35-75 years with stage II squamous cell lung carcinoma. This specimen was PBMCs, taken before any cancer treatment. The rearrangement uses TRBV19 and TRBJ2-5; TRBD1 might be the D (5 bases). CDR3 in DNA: TGTGCCAGTAGTATATGGGGTCCCACCCTCGACAGAAACCAAGAGACCCAGTACTTC. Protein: CASSIWGPTLDRNQETQYF.